This entry features one TCR beta chain sequence. This record belongs to a study of blood T cell repertoires in COVID-19. Whole-study context: T cells, B-cell-depleted T cells, or PBMCs provided the cDNA or gDNA that served as material.

Here immunoSEQ multiplex PCR was the method, and the copy in TCRdb shows in-frame clones only, minus some. Found here are approximately 80,000 clones, 88% of them singletons; the top ten hold 6.5% to 8.5%. Germline CDR1 SGHDT, CDR2 YYEEEE. The CDR3 totals 14 residues. The V and J ends lost 3 bases and 3 bases, in that order; junction bases with no gene match: 3. Sequenced input: peripheral blood. The source of this sequence is a woman of 80 years or more with acute or convalescent COVID-19. The genes are TRBV5-6 and TRBJ2-3, with 8 bases matching TRBD2. The CDR3 sequence: CASSSLAGTDTQYF. The CDR3, as DNA: TGTGCCAGCAGCTCATTAGCGGGGACAGATACGCAGTATTTT.